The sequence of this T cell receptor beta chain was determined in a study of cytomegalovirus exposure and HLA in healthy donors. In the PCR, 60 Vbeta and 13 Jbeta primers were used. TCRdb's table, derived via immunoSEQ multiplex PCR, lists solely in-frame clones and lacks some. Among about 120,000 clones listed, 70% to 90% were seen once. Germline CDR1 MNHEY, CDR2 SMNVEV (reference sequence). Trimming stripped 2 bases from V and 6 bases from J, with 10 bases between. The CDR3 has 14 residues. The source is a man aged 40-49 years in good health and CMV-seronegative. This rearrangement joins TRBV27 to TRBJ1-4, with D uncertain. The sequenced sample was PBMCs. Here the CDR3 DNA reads TGTGCCAGCAGTTTAGGAGGTATTGATGAAAAACTGTTTTTT. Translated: CASSLGGIDEKLFF.